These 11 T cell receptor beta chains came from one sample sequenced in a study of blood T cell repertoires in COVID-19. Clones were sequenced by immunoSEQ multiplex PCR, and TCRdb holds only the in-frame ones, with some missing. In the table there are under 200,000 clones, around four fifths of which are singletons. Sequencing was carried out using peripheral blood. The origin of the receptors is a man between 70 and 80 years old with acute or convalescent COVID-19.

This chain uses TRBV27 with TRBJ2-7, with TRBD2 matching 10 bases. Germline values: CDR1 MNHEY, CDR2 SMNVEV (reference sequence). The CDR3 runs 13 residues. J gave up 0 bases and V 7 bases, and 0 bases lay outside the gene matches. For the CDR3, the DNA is TGTGCCAGCAAGCGGGGGGGCTCCTACGAGCAGTACTTC. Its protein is CASKRGGSYEQYF.

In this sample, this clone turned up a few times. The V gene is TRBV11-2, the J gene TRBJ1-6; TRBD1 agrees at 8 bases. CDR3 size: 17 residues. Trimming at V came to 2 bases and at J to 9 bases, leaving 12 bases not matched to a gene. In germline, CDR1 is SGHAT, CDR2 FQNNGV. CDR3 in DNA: TGTGCCAGCAGCTTATCCTTGACAGGGGCTTTTACTTCACCCCTCCACTTT. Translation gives CASSLSLTGAFTSPLHF.

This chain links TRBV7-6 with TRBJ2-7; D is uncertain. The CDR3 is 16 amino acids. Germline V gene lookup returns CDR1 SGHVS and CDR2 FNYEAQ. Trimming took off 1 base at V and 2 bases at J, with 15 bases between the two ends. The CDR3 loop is CASSLDAGVSAYEQYF. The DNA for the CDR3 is TGTGCCAGCAGCTTAGACGCAGGCGTCTCAGCCTACGAGCAGTACTTC.

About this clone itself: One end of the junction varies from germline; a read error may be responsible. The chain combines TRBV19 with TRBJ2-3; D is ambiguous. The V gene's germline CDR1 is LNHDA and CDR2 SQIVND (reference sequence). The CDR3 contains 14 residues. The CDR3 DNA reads TGTGCCAGTAGTATGTTTAGTAGCATAGATACGCAGTATTTT. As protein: CASSMFSSIDTQYF.

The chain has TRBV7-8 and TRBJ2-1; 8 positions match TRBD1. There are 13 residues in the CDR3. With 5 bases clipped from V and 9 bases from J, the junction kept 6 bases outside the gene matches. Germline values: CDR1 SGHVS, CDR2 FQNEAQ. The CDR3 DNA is TGTGCCAGCAGCCATGGACAGGGCGGTGAGCAGTTCTTC. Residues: CASSHGQGGEQFF.

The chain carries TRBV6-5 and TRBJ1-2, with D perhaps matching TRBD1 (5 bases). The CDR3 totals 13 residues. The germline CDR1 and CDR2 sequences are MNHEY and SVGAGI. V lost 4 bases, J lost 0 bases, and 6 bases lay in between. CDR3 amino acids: CASSWTPNYGYTF. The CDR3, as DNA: TGTGCCAGCAGTTGGACACCTAACTATGGCTACACCTTC.

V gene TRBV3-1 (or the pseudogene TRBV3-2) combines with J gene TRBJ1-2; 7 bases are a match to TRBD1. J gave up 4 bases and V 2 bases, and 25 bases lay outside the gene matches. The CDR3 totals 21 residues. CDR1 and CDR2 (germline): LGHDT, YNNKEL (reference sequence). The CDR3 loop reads CASSQFPAIQSLPTGSYGYTF. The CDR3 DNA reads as TGTGCCAGCAGCCAATTCCCTGCAATTCAATCGTTACCGACAGGGAGCTATGGCTACACCTTC.

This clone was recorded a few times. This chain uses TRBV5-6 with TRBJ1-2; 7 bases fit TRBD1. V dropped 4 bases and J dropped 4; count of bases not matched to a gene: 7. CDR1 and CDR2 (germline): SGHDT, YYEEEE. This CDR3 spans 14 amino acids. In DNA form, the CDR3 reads TGTGCCAGCAGCCCTTGGACAGGCGGCTATGGCTACACCTTC. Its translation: CASSPWTGGYGYTF.

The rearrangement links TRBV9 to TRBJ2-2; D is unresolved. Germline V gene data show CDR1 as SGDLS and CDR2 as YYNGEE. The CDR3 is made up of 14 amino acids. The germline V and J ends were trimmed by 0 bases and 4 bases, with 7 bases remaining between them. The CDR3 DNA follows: TGTGCCAGCAGCGTAGGGAGCGTCACCGGGGAGCTGTTTTTT. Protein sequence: CASSVGSVTGELFF.

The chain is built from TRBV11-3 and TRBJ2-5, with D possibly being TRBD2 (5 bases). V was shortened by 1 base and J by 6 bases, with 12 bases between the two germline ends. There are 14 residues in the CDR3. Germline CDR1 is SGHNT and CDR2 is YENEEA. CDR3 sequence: CASSLGTADQTQYF. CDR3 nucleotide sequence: TGTGCCAGCAGCTTAGGTACAGCGGACCAGACCCAGTACTTC.

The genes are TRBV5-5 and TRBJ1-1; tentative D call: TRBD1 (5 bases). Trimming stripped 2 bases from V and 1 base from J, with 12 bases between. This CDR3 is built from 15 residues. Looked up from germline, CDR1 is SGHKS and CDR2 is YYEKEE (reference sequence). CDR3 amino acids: CASSFQAGQNTEAFF. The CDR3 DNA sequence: TGTGCCAGCAGCTTCCAAGCAGGGCAGAACACTGAAGCTTTCTTT.